Below, 4 T cell receptor beta chains from the same sample are listed, as sequenced in a study of blood T cell repertoires in COVID-19 (dated by TCRdb to the early 2020s). The method behind the library was the immunoSEQ multiplex PCR assay. Imported from immuneACCESS, the table was reduced by TCRdb to in-frame sequences with V and J called. These copies leave out some clones; in studies compared against another copy, an unresolved V gene accounts for under half, and the cause of the remainder is not known. The sample records roughly 300,000 clones, 83% of which are singletons. Of the sample, 0.95% to 1.5% is held by the ten largest clones. The sample comprised peripheral blood. These receptor sequences come from a woman in her forties or fifties with acute or convalescent COVID-19.

This clone was counted a few times. This rearrangement joins TRBV6-1 to TRBJ1-5; D is uncertain. The CDR3 covers 16 residues. Looked up from germline, CDR1 is MNHNS and CDR2 is SASEGT. V lost 1 base, J lost 4 bases, and 14 bases lay in between. CDR3 sequence reads: CASSEVPGYSNQPQHF. In DNA form, the CDR3 reads TGTGCCAGCAGTGAAGTCCCAGGTTACTCGAATCAGCCCCAGCATTTT.

In this sample, this clone turned up a few times. This rearrangement joins TRBV15 to TRBJ2-7, with TRBD1 as a possible D gene (6 bases). The CDR3 loop spans 14 amino acids. In germline, CDR1 is LNHNV, CDR2 YYDKDF (reference sequence). Trimming removed 3 bases from V and 4 bases from J, with 13 bases in between. The CDR3 reads CATSRGDTDYEQYF. CDR3 sequence (DNA): TGTGCCACCAGCAGGGGGGACACTGATTACGAGCAGTACTTC.

The CDR3 spells CASSWRGEAFF. CDR3 sequence (DNA): TGTGCCAGCAGCTGGCGGGGTGAAGCTTTCTTT. This sequence joins TRBV7-8 and TRBJ1-1; no definite D call. This CDR3 spans 11 amino acids. V was pared by 4 bases and J by 7 bases, with 7 bases between. Germline loops: CDR1 SGHVS, CDR2 FQNEAQ.

A remark on this clone: Other nucleotide sequences from this sample produce the same CDR3. The chain couples TRBV7-9 to TRBJ1-1; tentatively, D is TRBD1 (5 bases). V was shortened by 5 bases and J by 2 bases, with 9 bases between the two germline ends. The germline CDR1 and CDR2 sequences are SEHNR and FQNEAQ (reference sequence). The CDR3 runs 13 residues. CDR3 loop: CASSKTGNTEAFF. As DNA, the CDR3 is TGTGCCAGCAGCAAAACAGGTAACACTGAAGCTTTCTTT.